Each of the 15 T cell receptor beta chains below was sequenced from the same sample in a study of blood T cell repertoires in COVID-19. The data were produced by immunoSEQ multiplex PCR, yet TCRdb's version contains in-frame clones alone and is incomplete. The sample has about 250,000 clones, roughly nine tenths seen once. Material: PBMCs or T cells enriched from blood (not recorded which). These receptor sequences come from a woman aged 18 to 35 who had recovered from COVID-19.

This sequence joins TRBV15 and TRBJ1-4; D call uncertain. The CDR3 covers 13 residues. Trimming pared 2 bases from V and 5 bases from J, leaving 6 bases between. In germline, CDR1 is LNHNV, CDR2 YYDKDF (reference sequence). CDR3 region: CATSRTLNEKLFF. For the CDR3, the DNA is TGTGCCACCAGCAGAACACTAAATGAAAAACTGTTTTTT.

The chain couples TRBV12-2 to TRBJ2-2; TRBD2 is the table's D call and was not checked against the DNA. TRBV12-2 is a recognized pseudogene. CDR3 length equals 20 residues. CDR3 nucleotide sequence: TGTGCAAGTCGCTTAGTAAACGGTCTAGCGGCTATGATAAACACCGGGGAGCTGTTTTTT. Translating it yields CASRLVNGLAAMINTGELFF.

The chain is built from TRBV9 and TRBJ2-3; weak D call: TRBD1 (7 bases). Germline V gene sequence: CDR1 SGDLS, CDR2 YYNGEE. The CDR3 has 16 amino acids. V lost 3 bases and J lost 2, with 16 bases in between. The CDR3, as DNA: TGTGCCAGCAGCGGTGCGGGACAGCTTTACACAGATACGCAGTATTTT. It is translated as CASSGAGQLYTDTQYF.

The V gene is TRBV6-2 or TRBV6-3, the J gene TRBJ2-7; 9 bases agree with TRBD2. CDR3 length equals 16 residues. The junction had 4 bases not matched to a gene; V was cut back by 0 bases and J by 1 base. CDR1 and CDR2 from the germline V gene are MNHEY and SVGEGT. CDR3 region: CASSYSSSGESYEQYF. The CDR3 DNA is TGTGCCAGCAGTTACTCGTCTAGCGGGGAATCCTACGAGCAGTACTTC.

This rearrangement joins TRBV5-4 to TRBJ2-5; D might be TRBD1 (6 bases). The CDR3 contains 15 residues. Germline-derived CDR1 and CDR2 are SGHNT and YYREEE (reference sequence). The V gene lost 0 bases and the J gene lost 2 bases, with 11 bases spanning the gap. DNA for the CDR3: TGTGCCAGCAGCTTGGTAGGGGGAACACAAGAGACCCAGTACTTC. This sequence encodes CASSLVGGTQETQYF.

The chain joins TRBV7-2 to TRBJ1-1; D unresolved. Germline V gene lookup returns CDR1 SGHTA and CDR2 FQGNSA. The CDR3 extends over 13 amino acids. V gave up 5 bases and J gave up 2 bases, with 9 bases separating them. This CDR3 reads CASSHNYNTEAFF. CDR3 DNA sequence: TGTGCCAGCAGCCACAACTACAACACTGAAGCTTTCTTT.

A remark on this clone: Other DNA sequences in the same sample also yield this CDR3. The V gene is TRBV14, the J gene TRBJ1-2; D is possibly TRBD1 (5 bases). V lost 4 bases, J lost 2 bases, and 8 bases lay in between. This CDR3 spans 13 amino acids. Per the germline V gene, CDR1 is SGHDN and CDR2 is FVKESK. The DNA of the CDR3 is TGTGCCAGCAGCCCAGACAGAAACTATGGCTACACCTTC. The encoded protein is CASSPDRNYGYTF.

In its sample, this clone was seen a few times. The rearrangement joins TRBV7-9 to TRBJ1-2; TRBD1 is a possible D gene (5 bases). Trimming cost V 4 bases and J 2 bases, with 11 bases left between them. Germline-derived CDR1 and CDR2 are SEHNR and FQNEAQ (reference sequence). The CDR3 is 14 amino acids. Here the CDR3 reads CASSSDRFNYGYTF. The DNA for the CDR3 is TGTGCCAGCAGCTCAGACAGATTCAACTATGGCTACACCTTC.

CDR3 amino acids: CASSANRGRTTITEAFF. CDR3 sequence (DNA): TGTGCCAGCAGTGCAAACAGGGGACGGACAACGATCACTGAAGCTTTCTTT. The J gene is TRBJ1-1, the V gene TRBV6-1; 7 bases fit TRBD1. The CDR3 runs 17 residues. Looked up from germline, CDR1 is MNHNS and CDR2 is SASEGT. Unmatched junction bases numbered 15, after V lost 4 bases and J lost 4 bases.

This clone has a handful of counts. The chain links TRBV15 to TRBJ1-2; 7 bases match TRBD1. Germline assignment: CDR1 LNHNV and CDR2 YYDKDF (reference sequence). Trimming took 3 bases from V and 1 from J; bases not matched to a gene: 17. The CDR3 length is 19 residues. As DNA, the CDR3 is TGTGCCACCAGCAGTCCTGGGCCTCTCACGGGACAGATTAACTATGGCTACACCTTC. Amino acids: CATSSPGPLTGQINYGYTF.

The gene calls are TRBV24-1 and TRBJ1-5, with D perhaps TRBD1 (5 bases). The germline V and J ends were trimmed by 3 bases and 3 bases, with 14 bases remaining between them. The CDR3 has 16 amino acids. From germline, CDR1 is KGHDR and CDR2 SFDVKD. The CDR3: CATSDPRRGNNQPQHF. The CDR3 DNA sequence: TGTGCCACCAGTGATCCAAGAAGGGGAAACAATCAGCCCCAGCATTTT.

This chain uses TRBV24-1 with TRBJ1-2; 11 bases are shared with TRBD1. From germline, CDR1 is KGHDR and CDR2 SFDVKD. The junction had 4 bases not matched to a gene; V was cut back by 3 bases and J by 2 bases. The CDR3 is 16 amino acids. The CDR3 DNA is TGTGCCACCAGTGATCCGGGACAGGGGGAGAACTATGGCTACACCTTC. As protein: CATSDPGQGENYGYTF.

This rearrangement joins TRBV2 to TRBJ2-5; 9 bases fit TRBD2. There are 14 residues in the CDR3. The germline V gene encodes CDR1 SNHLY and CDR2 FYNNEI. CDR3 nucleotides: TGTGCTCTCCGAGAGCGGGGGGCCCAAGAGACCCAGTACTTC. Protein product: CALRERGAQETQYF.

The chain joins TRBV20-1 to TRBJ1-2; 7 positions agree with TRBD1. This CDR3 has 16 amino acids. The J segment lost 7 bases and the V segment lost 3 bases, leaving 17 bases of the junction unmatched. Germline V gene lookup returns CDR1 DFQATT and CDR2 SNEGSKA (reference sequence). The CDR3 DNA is TGCAGTGCTAGTGGGGACAGCGGGGGAGAGATAGGTGGCTACACCTTC. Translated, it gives CSASGDSGGEIGGYTF.

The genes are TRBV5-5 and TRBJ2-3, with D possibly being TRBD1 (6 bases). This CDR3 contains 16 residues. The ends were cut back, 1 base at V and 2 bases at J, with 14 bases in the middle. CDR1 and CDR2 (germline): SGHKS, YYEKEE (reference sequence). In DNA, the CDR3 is TGTGCCAGCAGCTTGCGCTTAGGGGGAAACACAGATACGCAGTATTTT. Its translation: CASSLRLGGNTDTQYF.